This T cell receptor (beta chain) was captured by sequencing in a study of cytomegalovirus exposure and HLA in healthy donors. Points on this clone: Relative to the germline gene, one junction end is altered; a read error may explain this.

With 60 Vbeta and 13 Jbeta primers, the PCR was carried out. The protocol was immunoSEQ multiplex PCR, while the TCRdb copy is restricted to in-frame clones and leaves out a portion. The sample yields 90,000 to 100,000 clones, around 74% seen once. This CDR3 has 14 amino acids. Germline V lookup: CDR1 SGHDT, CDR2 YYEEEE. This chain joins TRBV5-6 and TRBJ2-7; no reliable D call. This TCR came from a man aged 40-55 years in good health and CMV-seropositive. The source material was PBMCs. CDR3 nucleotide sequence: TGTGCCAGCAGCCCCACCGCGAATTTGGGCGTCCCGAACTTC. Protein: CASSPTANLGVPNF.